A single T cell receptor (beta chain) is shown here with its context. This clonotype was counted ten times or more. Its antigen remains unidentified. No qualities accompany the bases; no much larger clone lies one base away. The record originates from a study of response to subunit inactivated influenza vaccine (dated by TCRdb to the late 2010s). Notes on the research overall: Deep quantitative profiling of the T cell receptor repertoire was used in the study to follow responses to a trivalent subunit inactivated influenza vaccine.

The paper as a whole reports these results and caveats: The authors proposed that each seasonal influenza vaccination may bring in only a limited number of new T cells.

The CDR1 and CDR2 encoded by the germline V gene are SNHLY and FYNNEI. V is clipped by 2 bases and J by 10 bases, and the sequence between their germline boundaries is 14 bases long. The CDR3 has 13 amino acids, counting the end cysteine and phenylalanine. The retained sequence is limited to the CDR3, 39 bases, with the frame set at the first base. Library preparation used RT-PCR. Instrument on record: Illumina HiSeq 2500. The public reads were run again by TCRdb, first through fastp at Q25 and then through MiXCR, and only productive beta chains were kept. CDR3 protein sequences are deduplicated, and each keeps its most common genes and DNA. This sample is represented by approximately 290,000 distinct CDR3 sequences; approximately 21% of them were singletons. The ten top clones hold approximately 10% of the sample.

Recombination joined TRBV2 with TRBJ1-1; matching of 6 bases hints at TRBD1 as the D gene. This sequence originates from a man between 50 and 75 years old who received an inactivated influenza vaccine. Donor details come from another sample of the same person, matched by shared clones. The sample here was PBMCs from blood, taken less than 22 months after vaccination. CDR3 loop: CASSEMDRLLAFF. The DNA sequence is as follows: TGTGCCAGCAGTGAAATGGACAGACTCTTAGCTTTCTTT.